These T cell receptor beta chains were read from a single sample in a study of T cells in tumors after PD-1 blockade. The protocol was immunoSEQ multiplex PCR, while the TCRdb copy is restricted to in-frame clones and leaves out a portion. The table has 45,000 or so clones, approximately 80% seen once. Material: PBMCs, obtained before anti-PD-1 therapy. The origin of the receptors is a human donor with advanced basal cell or squamous cell carcinoma (not recorded which). Each CDR3 is given with its conserved first and last residue. The D gene is left open where the match is weak. The size entry is marked missing in some rows and otherwise reads once, few, many or a size class.

>-|TRBJ2-2|-|TRBV5-6
CASSIVGGELFF
TGTGCCAGCAGTATCGTTGGCGGGGAGCTGTTTTTT
>-|TRBJ1-5|-|TRBV5-1
CASSPDSPNQPQHF
TGCGCCAGCAGCCCGGACAGCCCCAATCAGCCCCAGCATTTT
>TRBD2|TRBJ2-1|-|TRBV3-1/TRBV3-2
CASSQEGAGGLYNEQFF
TGTGCCAGCAGCCAAGAAGGCGCGGGGGGATTGTACAATGAGCAGTTCTTC
>-|TRBJ1-5|-|TRBV28
CASSPGQPVERNQPQHF
TGTGCCAGCAGCCCCGGGCAGCCTGTGGAACGCAATCAGCCCCAGCATTTT
>-|TRBJ1-1|-|TRBV7-9
CASSTLTTDDEAFF
TGTGCCAGCAGCACGTTGACAACGGACGATGAAGCTTTCTTT
>-|TRBJ1-5|few|TRBV14
CASSRDSNQPQHF
TGTGCCAGCAGCCGTGATAGCAATCAGCCCCAGCATTTT
>TRBD2|TRBJ2-1|-|TRBV6-4
CASSLGLAGPNEQFF
TGTGCCAGCAGTCTTGGACTAGCGGGACCCAATGAGCAGTTCTTC
>-|TRBJ2-7|once|TRBV5-1
CASRAGTYYEQYF
TGCGCCAGCAGGGCGGGAACTTACTACGAGCAGTACTTC
>TRBD2|TRBJ2-1|-|TRBV19
CASSPYISGSGNEQFF
TGTGCCAGTAGTCCCTACATCAGCGGGAGTGGTAATGAGCAGTTCTTC
>TRBD2|TRBJ2-2|-|TRBV11-3
CASSLERLAGPRGNTGELFF
TGTGCCAGCAGCTTAGAGCGACTAGCGGGGCCACGGGGGAACACCGGGGAGCTGTTTTTT
>-|TRBJ1-4|-|TRBV5-4
CASSVAGGRVEKLFF
TGTGCCAGCAGTGTCGCCGGGGGGCGGGTTGAAAAACTGTTTTTT
>-|TRBJ1-5|once|TRBV6-2/TRBV6-3
CASSYLATPDPQHF
TGTGCCAGCAGTTACCTCGCGACACCCGACCCCCAGCATTTT
>-|TRBJ1-1|once|TRBV5-1
CASGDSPSNTEAFF
TGCGCCAGCGGAGACAGCCCGTCGAACACTGAAGCTTTCTTT
>-|TRBJ2-1|-|TRBV7-2
CASSLYYRSSGMYNEQFF
TGTGCCAGCAGCTTATATTATCGTAGTAGCGGAATGTACAATGAGCAGTTCTTC
>-|TRBJ2-1|-|TRBV5-1
CASSLALLNEQFF
TGCGCCAGCAGCTTGGCTCTACTTAATGAGCAGTTCTTC
>-|TRBJ2-1|-|TRBV12-5
CASGPRTGAYNEQFF
TGTGCTAGTGGTCCCCGAACGGGGGCCTACAATGAGCAGTTCTTC
>TRBD1|TRBJ2-7|few|TRBV29-1
CSVARGSEQYF
TGCAGCGTTGCCAGGGGGTCCGAGCAGTACTTC
>TRBD2|TRBJ2-2|medium-sized|TRBV3-1/TRBV3-2
CASSQVLGLAGGRNTGELFF
TGTGCCAGCAGCCAAGTATTAGGACTAGCGGGGGGGCGAAACACCGGGGAGCTGTTTTTT
>-|TRBJ1-5|-|TRBV6-4
CASSDRGSNQPQHF
TGTGCCAGCAGTGATAGGGGTTCTAATCAGCCCCAGCATTTT
>-|TRBJ2-5|-|TRBV6-5
CASQGMETQYF
TGTGCCAGCCAGGGGATGGAGACCCAGTACTTC
>-|TRBJ2-6|-|TRBV5-1
CASSLGAGANVLTF
TGCGCCAGCAGCCTTGGAGCTGGGGCCAACGTCCTGACTTTC
>-|TRBJ1-4|-|TRBV2
CASSGPPGGQKLFF
TGTGCCAGCAGTGGACCACCGGGAGGGCAAAAACTGTTTTTT
>-|TRBJ1-2|-|TRBV11-3
CASSLGQYGYTF
TGTGCCAGCAGCTTAGGACAGTATGGCTACACCTTC
>-|TRBJ1-2|-|TRBV6-5
CASSQGHGYTF
TGTGCCAGCAGCCAGGGACATGGCTACACCTTC
>TRBD2|TRBJ2-5|-|TRBV6-5
CASSLLPTSGRETQYF
TGTGCCAGCAGTTTACTCCCGACTAGCGGGAGAGAGACCCAGTACTTC
>-|TRBJ1-5|-|TRBV28
CASSYPNGQPQHF
TGTGCCAGCAGTTACCCCAACGGTCAGCCCCAGCATTTT
>TRBD2|TRBJ2-3|-|TRBV6-6
CASRSLGLASEDTQYF
TGTGCCAGCAGATCCCTGGGACTAGCATCCGAAGATACGCAGTATTTT
>TRBD1|TRBJ2-4|-|TRBV4-1
CASSQEAWTGPGSIQYF
TGCGCCAGCAGCCAAGAGGCATGGACAGGGCCTGGAAGCATTCAGTACTTC
>TRBD2|TRBJ2-2|-|TRBV2
CASSEAGLAYTGELFF
TGTGCCAGCAGTGAAGCGGGACTAGCGTACACCGGGGAGCTGTTTTTT
>-|TRBJ1-4|-|TRBV4-1
CASSQEVTGNEKLFF
TGCGCCAGCAGCCAAGAAGTCACAGGGAATGAAAAACTGTTTTTT
>-|TRBJ1-2|-|TRBV19
CASSIDRAGTGYTF
TGTGCCAGTAGTATAGATCGGGCAGGGACTGGCTACACCTTC
>-|TRBJ2-7|-|TRBV21-1
CASSKDQEKGMYEQYF
TGTGCCAGCAGCAAAGATCAGGAAAAAGGGATGTACGAGCAGTACTTC
>-|TRBJ1-5|-|TRBV20-1
CSAFQAQSQHF
TGCAGTGCTTTCCAGGCCCAGTCCCAGCATTTT
>-|TRBJ2-1|-|TRBV7-2
CASSARDFNEQFF
TGTGCCAGCAGCGCCCGGGACTTCAATGAGCAGTTCTTC
>TRBD1|TRBJ1-1|-|TRBV5-3
CARSLTGGCTEAFF
TGTGCCAGAAGCTTAACAGGGGGTTGCACTGAAGCTTTCTTT
>-|TRBJ2-7|-|TRBV12-3/TRBV12-4
CASSSGPEYEQYF
TGTGCCAGCAGTTCAGGTCCCGAATACGAGCAGTACTTC
>TRBD2|TRBJ2-7|-|TRBV28
CASRTSGTFYEQYF
TGTGCCAGCAGAACTAGCGGGACTTTCTACGAGCAGTACTTC
>-|TRBJ1-1|-|TRBV5-4
CASSLGDGTEAFF
TGTGCCAGCAGCTTGGGGGACGGGACTGAAGCTTTCTTT
>TRBD2|TRBJ2-3|-|TRBV18
CASSPPLAGESADTQYF
TGTGCCAGCTCACCGCCACTAGCGGGAGAATCGGCAGATACGCAGTATTTT
>-|TRBJ2-3|-|TRBV5-1
CASTGFADTQYF
TGCGCCAGCACGGGTTTTGCCGATACGCAGTATTTT
>TRBD1|TRBJ2-7|-|TRBV28
CASSSTGGWSFYEQYF
TGTGCCAGCAGTTCTACAGGGGGCTGGTCGTTTTACGAGCAGTACTTC
>TRBD2|TRBJ2-1|-|TRBV27
CASKRAGGHNEQFF
TGTGCCAGCAAGAGAGCGGGAGGCCACAATGAGCAGTTCTTC
>-|TRBJ1-3|-|TRBV6-1
CASSESHREVSGNTIYF
TGTGCCAGCAGTGAATCCCACAGGGAGGTCTCGGGGAACACCATATATTTT
>-|TRBJ2-2|-|TRBV9
CASSVGTLRDQLFF
TGTGCCAGCAGCGTAGGGACGTTGCGGGACCAGCTGTTTTTT
>-|TRBJ2-2|-|TRBV9
CASSVATTGELFF
TGTGCCAGCAGCGTAGCTACGACCGGGGAGCTGTTTTTT
>-|TRBJ1-1|once|TRBV11-3
CASTRGGDTEAFF
TGTGCCAGCACCCGCGGGGGGGACACTGAAGCTTTCTTT
>-|TRBJ2-6|-|TRBV18
CASSPLRVDSLRSGANVLTF
TGTGCCAGCTCACCCTTGAGGGTGGACAGTCTTCGCTCTGGGGCCAACGTCCTGACTTTC
>-|TRBJ1-2|once|TRBV5-1
CASSQGRGDYTF
TGCGCCAGCAGCCAAGGACGTGGGGACTACACCTTC
>-|TRBJ2-7|few|TRBV4-1
CASSQDPRRGSYEQYF
TGCGCCAGCAGCCAAGATCCCAGAAGGGGGTCCTACGAGCAGTACTTC
>-|TRBJ2-6|-|TRBV2
CASSERGRISGANVLTF
TGTGCCAGCAGTGAGAGGGGACGGATCTCTGGGGCCAACGTCCTGACTTTC
>-|TRBJ1-2|-|TRBV4-1
CASSQDGDMNYGYTF
TGCGCCAGCAGCCAAGATGGCGATATGAACTATGGCTACACCTTC
>-|TRBJ1-4|-|TRBV5-6
CASSPLGAGEKLFF
TGTGCCAGCAGCCCATTGGGCGCCGGGGAAAAACTGTTTTTT
>-|TRBJ1-1|few|TRBV29-1
CSVGSYTEAFF
TGCAGCGTGGGGTCCTACACTGAAGCTTTCTTT
>-|TRBJ2-6|-|TRBV2
CASSATRGTGANVLTF
TGTGCCAGCAGTGCCACCCGGGGGACTGGGGCCAACGTCCTGACTTTC
>-|TRBJ1-2|few|TRBV4-1
CASSRQTGGGYGYTF
TGCGCCAGCAGCCGACAGACAGGAGGAGGGTACGGCTACACCTTC